The 19 T cell receptor beta chains below all came from one sample that was sequenced in a study of shared clonotypes between healthy human individuals. Sequenced by immunoSEQ multiplex PCR; TCRdb stores in-frame clones only, minus some. Among around 350,000 clones listed, more than 60% were seen once. Material for sequencing was memory CD4+ T cells sorted from blood. Described subset: CD45RA-negative fraction. All receptors derive from a man aged 25-40 years in good health.

This chain joins TRBV7-6 and TRBJ2-3; no firm D call. Germline V gene lookup returns CDR1 SGHVS and CDR2 FNYEAQ. V was pared by 5 bases and J by 5 bases, with 11 bases between. The CDR3 loop spans 13 amino acids. CDR3 sequence (DNA): TGTGCCAGCAGCACACAAAGGGTAGATACGCAGTATTTT. Protein product: CASSTQRVDTQYF.

The V call is TRBV7-2, the J call TRBJ2-4; tentatively, D is TRBD1 (5 bases). The CDR3 totals 15 residues. Germline V gene data show CDR1 as SGHTA and CDR2 as FQGNSA. Deletions cut 4 bases from V and 3 bases from J, with 13 bases between. The CDR3 DNA reads as TGTGCCAGCAGCTCCCCCAGGGCGCTCAAAAACATTCAGTACTTC. Residues: CASSSPRALKNIQYF. The full variable domain, in which reference TRBV7-2 and TRBJ2-4 provide the parts outside the CDR3, is GAGVSQSPSNKVTEKGKDVELRCDPISGHTALYWYRQSLGQGLEFLIYFQGNSAPDKSGLPSDRFSAERTGGSVSTLTIQRTQQEDSAVYLCASSSPRALKNIQYFGAGTRLSVL.

The V call is TRBV27, the J call TRBJ2-7; no definite D call. The CDR3 covers 12 residues. Germline assignment: CDR1 MNHEY and CDR2 SMNVEV (reference sequence). V was clipped by 3 bases and J by 5 bases, with 8 bases between them. The CDR3 here is CASSFSPHEQYF. Written as DNA, the CDR3 is TGTGCCAGCAGTTTCTCCCCCCACGAGCAGTACTTC.

V gene TRBV7-2 combines with J gene TRBJ1-6; D not resolved. V lost 5 bases to trimming and J lost 7 bases, with 9 bases between them. Germline CDR1 and CDR2: SGHTA and FQGNSA. The CDR3 is 13 residues long. The CDR3 here is CASSKQINSPLHF. DNA for the CDR3: TGTGCCAGCAGCAAACAGATAAATTCACCCCTCCACTTT.

The V call is TRBV11-2, the J call TRBJ2-1; 11 bases are shared with TRBD2. Trimming took 1 base from V and 2 from J; bases not matched to a gene: 10. The CDR3 contains 19 residues. The V gene's germline CDR1 is SGHAT and CDR2 FQNNGV. CDR3 nucleotides: TGTGCCAGCAGCTTAGTTGATAGCGGGAGGGTTGGGGCCTACAATGAGCAGTTCTTC. This gives the protein CASSLVDSGRVGAYNEQFF.

This clone was seen only once. This could be a read error, since a much larger clone is one nucleotide away. The chain joins TRBV28 to TRBJ1-2; D unclear. CDR3 size: 12 residues. V lost 7 bases and J 10 bases, leaving 16 bases between the germline ends. Per germline, CDR1 MDHEN and CDR2 SYDVKM. CDR3 DNA: TGTGCCAGCATTAAGTCACTCGGTGACTACACCTTC. Residues: CASIKSLGDYTF.

The genes are TRBV2 and TRBJ2-2; D remains unclear. Germline values: CDR1 SNHLY, CDR2 FYNNEI. The CDR3 has 15 amino acids. The V end was cut by 7 bases, the J end by 5 bases, with 17 bases between. The chain's CDR3 is CASTALGQGTGELFF. The CDR3 DNA is TGTGCCAGCACTGCCCTCGGCCAAGGTACCGGGGAGCTGTTTTTT.

In its sample, this clone was seen a few times. The V gene is TRBV6-4, the J gene TRBJ2-1, with TRBD2 matching 12 bases. Germline CDR1 and CDR2: MRHNA and SNTAGT. This CDR3 spans 14 amino acids. The trim removed 0 bases at V and 9 bases at J, leaving 0 bases unmatched. The CDR3 DNA follows: TGTGCCAGCAGTGACTCACTAGCGGGAGGTGAGCAGTTCTTC. This encodes CASSDSLAGGEQFF.

V is TRBV5-5 and J is TRBJ1-5; the match to TRBD1 covers 7 bases. The CDR3 sequence is 16 residues long. Germline V gives CDR1 SGHKS, CDR2 YYEKEE (reference sequence). After removal of 2 bases from V and 2 bases from J, the junction contained 7 bases not matched to a gene. The CDR3 bases are TGTGCCAGCAGCTTTTCTACAGGGGACGGCAATCAGCCCCAGCATTTT. Protein: CASSFSTGDGNQPQHF.

The chain carries TRBV28 and TRBJ1-5; 7 nucleotides align to TRBD1. The CDR3 runs 14 residues. Germline trimming cut 7 bases from V and 10 bases from J; bases unmatched to any gene: 13. Germline lookup yields CDR1 MDHEN and CDR2 SYDVKM. The chain's CDR3 is CASNTAGGIYPQHF. The CDR3 DNA is TGTGCCAGCAACACAGCAGGGGGTATTTATCCCCAGCATTTT.

The chain links TRBV27 to TRBJ2-1; weak D call: TRBD1 (6 bases). The germline V and J ends were trimmed by 3 bases and 3 bases, with 15 bases remaining between them. This CDR3 is built from 16 residues. Germline V gene lookup returns CDR1 MNHEY and CDR2 SMNVEV (reference sequence). CDR3 sequence (DNA): TGTGCCAGCAGTTTTTCCCGGGACACAGTCTACAATGAGCAGTTCTTC. Encoded protein: CASSFSRDTVYNEQFF.

The J gene is TRBJ2-5, the V gene TRBV10-1; D is unclear. CDR1 is WNHNN and CDR2 is SYGVQD in the germline V gene (reference sequence). Trimming stripped 2 bases from V and 1 base from J, with 11 bases between. The CDR3 covers 15 residues. The CDR3 loop is CASSEGVSGQETQYF. CDR3 DNA sequence: TGCGCCAGCAGTGAGGGAGTCAGTGGCCAAGAGACCCAGTACTTC.

The CDR3 DNA is TGTGCCAGTAGTATATCCAGGCTTGGTCAGCCCCAGCATTTT. It codes for CASSISRLGQPQHF. The rearrangement uses TRBV19 and TRBJ1-5; D unresolved. CDR1 is LNHDA and CDR2 is SQIVND in the germline V gene (reference sequence). The CDR3 length is 14 residues. The V end lost 2 bases, the J end lost 6 bases, and 11 bases lay between the germline ends. Together with reference TRBV19 and TRBJ1-5, the CDR3 gives the full variable domain: DGGITQSPKYLFRKEGQNVTLSCEQNLNHDAMYWYRQDPGQGLRLIYYSQIVNDFQKGDIAEGYSVSREKKESFPLTVTSAQKNPTAFYLCASSISRLGQPQHFGDGTRLSIL.

This chain uses TRBV18 with TRBJ2-4; 9 nucleotides match TRBD1. Germline CDR1 and CDR2: KGHSH and LQKENI. This CDR3 is 16 amino acids long. After removal of 3 bases from V and 4 bases from J, the junction contained 7 bases not matched to a gene. Here the CDR3 reads CASSPPGQGVKNIQYF. CDR3 nucleotide sequence: TGTGCCAGCTCACCTCCGGGACAGGGAGTTAAAAACATTCAGTACTTC.

The CDR3 coding sequence is TGCGCCAGCATACCCAGGGTCCAAGAGACCCAGTACTTC. As protein: CASIPRVQETQYF. The V and J genes are TRBV10-2 and TRBJ2-5; the D gene is possibly TRBD1 (5 bases). The CDR3 contains 13 residues. The germline V gene encodes CDR1 WSHSY and CDR2 SAAADI. Trimming cost V 7 bases and J 1 base, with 10 bases left between them.

The chain couples TRBV18 to TRBJ1-3; TRBD1 aligns across 9 bases. The germline gives CDR1 KGHSH, CDR2 LQKENI. CDR3 length equals 17 residues. Trimming at V came to 4 bases and at J to 4 bases, leaving 11 bases not matched to a gene. CDR3 protein: CASSRTGTGSSGNTIYF. CDR3 in DNA: TGTGCCAGCTCACGCACCGGGACAGGGTCATCGGGAAACACCATATATTTT.

V gene TRBV7-9 combines with J gene TRBJ2-1; perhaps TRBD2 as D (5 bases). This CDR3 region has 15 residues. Germline CDR1 is SEHNR and CDR2 is FQNEAQ (reference sequence). V lost 0 bases to trimming and J lost 14 bases, with 20 bases between them. The CDR3 sequence is CASSLAGIGERREFF. In DNA form, the CDR3 reads TGTGCCAGCAGCTTAGCAGGGATCGGTGAGCGGAGAGAGTTCTTC.

The chain employs TRBV19 and TRBJ2-7, with 11 positions matching TRBD2. Trimming at V came to 4 bases and at J to 1 base, leaving 6 bases not matched to a gene. The length of the CDR3 is 16 residues. CDR1 and CDR2 (germline): LNHDA, SQIVND (reference sequence). The CDR3 nucleotides read TGTGCCAGTAGTAAAACTAGCGGGAGTGGGTCCTACGAGCAGTACTTC. It translates to CASSKTSGSGSYEQYF.

The CDR3 DNA reads TGCAGTGCGGGAAGGACGGACGAGCAGTACTTC. It is translated as CSAGRTDEQYF. V gene TRBV20-1 combines with J gene TRBJ2-7; D is unclear. V was pared by 6 bases and J by 5 bases, with 11 bases between. Germline values: CDR1 DFQATT, CDR2 SNEGSKA (reference sequence). The CDR3 consists of 11 residues.